The rows below give T cell receptor beta chains drawn from one sample of a study of human T cells and chemical hapten exposure. TCRdb analysed the RACE reads with MiXCR anew, one entry per CDR3 protein. Of 85,000 to 100,000 distinct CDR3 sequences listed, roughly 27% are singletons. The material was whole blood, obtained in connection with sensitization to the hapten diphenylcyclopropenone (DPC). These receptors originate from a man aged 35-49 years with alopecia areata. Some clones in this sample may be carry-over from other donors' samples. Each CDR3 is given with its conserved first and last residue. A D gene is named only where the DNA matches it firmly. Not all rows give a size; the values are once, few, many and, for expanded clones, a class.

D: TRBD1; size: .; J: TRBJ2-7; V: TRBV6-6; DNA: TGTGCCAGCAGTTTAGGACAGGGGGCGCGGGCCTACGAGCAGTACTTC; CDR3: CASSLGQGARAYEQYF
D: TRBD1; size: few; J: TRBJ2-1; V: TRBV20-1; DNA: TGCAGTGCTAGAGATCCCAGCAGGGGGCTGGGGGTCTTC; CDR3: CSARDPSRGLGVF
D: .; size: few; J: TRBJ2-4; V: TRBV15; DNA: TGTGCCACCAGCGGGGAGACTAGTAGGAGCATTCAGTACTTC; CDR3: CATSGETSRSIQYF
D: TRBD1; size: .; J: TRBJ1-5; V: TRBV28; DNA: TGTGCCAGCAGTAACAGGGGGGGCAATCAGCCCCAGCATTTT; CDR3: CASSNRGGNQPQHF
D: TRBD2; size: .; J: TRBJ2-5; V: TRBV6-5; DNA: TGTGCCAGCAGTTACTTTCAGGGAGGGGAGACCCAGTACTTC; CDR3: CASSYFQGGETQYF
D: .; size: few; J: TRBJ1-5; V: TRBV28; DNA: TGTGCCAGCAGTTTCGGACGGATCTATAGCAATCAGCCCCAGCATTTT; CDR3: CASSFGRIYSNQPQHF
D: .; size: .; J: TRBJ1-1; V: TRBV5-6; DNA: TGTGCCAGCAGCTGGGGGCCGGTGAACACTGAAGCTTTCTTT; CDR3: CASSWGPVNTEAFF
D: TRBD2; size: .; J: TRBJ2-7; V: TRBV5-6; DNA: TGTGCCACCCCCTCGGCGGGAGCCTACGAGCAGTACTTC; CDR3: CATPSAGAYEQYF
D: .; size: .; J: TRBJ1-5; V: TRBV28; DNA: TGTGCCAGCAGTTTGCTGCAGGGTCGGGGAAGCAATCAGCCCCAGCATTTT; CDR3: CASSLLQGRGSNQPQHF
D: .; size: .; J: TRBJ2-1; V: TRBV30; DNA: TGTGCCTGGAGTGTACAGCTGAGGAGAAATGAGCAGTTCTTC; CDR3: CAWSVQLRRNEQFF
D: .; size: few; J: TRBJ2-5; V: TRBV11-2; DNA: TGTGCCAGCAGCTTAGGGCTCCCCCAAGAGACCCAGTACTTC; CDR3: CASSLGLPQETQYF
D: TRBD2; size: few; J: TRBJ2-3; V: TRBV5-1; DNA: TGCGCCAGCAACCGGGGGGTCGAAGATACGCAGTATTTT; CDR3: CASNRGVEDTQYF
D: TRBD2; size: .; J: TRBJ2-3; V: TRBV7-2; DNA: TGTGCCAGCAGCTCGGGACTAGCGCGATGGAGATTCACAGATACGCAGTATTTT; CDR3: CASSSGLARWRFTDTQYF
D: TRBD1; size: many; J: TRBJ2-1; V: TRBV29-1; DNA: TGCAGCGTTGAAGATTCAGGCAGGGGGAGTTACAATGAGCAGTTCTTC; CDR3: CSVEDSGRGSYNEQFF
D: TRBD2; size: few; J: TRBJ2-3; V: TRBV3-1; DNA: TGTGCCAGCAGCCCCCTAGCGGGATCTGTGTCAGATACGCAGTATTTT; CDR3: CASSPLAGSVSDTQYF
D: TRBD2; size: .; J: TRBJ2-1; V: TRBV6-2/TRBV6-3; DNA: TGTGCCAGCAGACAGCGGCCTAGCGGTTACAATGAGCAGTTCTTC; CDR3: CASRQRPSGYNEQFF
D: TRBD2; size: .; J: TRBJ2-3; V: TRBV6-2/TRBV6-3; DNA: TGTGCCAGCAGCCCCGGACTAGCGAGTACAGATACGCAGTATTTT; CDR3: CASSPGLASTDTQYF
D: .; size: once; J: TRBJ2-3; V: TRBV28; DNA: TGTGCCAGCAGTTCCAGGCTAGCCACAGATACGCAGTATTTT; CDR3: CASSSRLATDTQYF
D: .; size: .; J: TRBJ2-5; V: TRBV5-6; DNA: TGTGCCAGCAGCTTTATGGAGACCCAGTACTTC; CDR3: CASSFMETQYF
D: .; size: .; J: TRBJ2-4; V: TRBV20-1; DNA: TGCAGTGCTGTTGGGAGAGCAGCGAACATTCAGTACTTC; CDR3: CSAVGRAANIQYF
D: .; size: few; J: TRBJ1-4; V: TRBV4-2; DNA: TGTGCCAGCAGCCAAGTCTTCCGCAGGGACAATGAAAAACTGTTTTTT; CDR3: CASSQVFRRDNEKLFF
D: TRBD2; size: .; J: TRBJ2-1; V: TRBV19; DNA: TGTGCCAGTAGACGCGGGGGGCTTAATGAGCAGTTCTTC; CDR3: CASRRGGLNEQFF
D: .; size: .; J: TRBJ2-5; V: TRBV7-3; DNA: TGTGCCAGCAGCTTAACGGCCTGGTCAGAGACCCAGTACTTC; CDR3: CASSLTAWSETQYF
D: .; size: .; J: TRBJ2-5; V: TRBV6-5; DNA: TGTGCCAGCAGTTCGACGGATCAAGAGACCCAGTACTTC; CDR3: CASSSTDQETQYF